A selection of T cell receptor beta chains follows, all from one sample in a study of blood T cell repertoires in COVID-19. Generated by immunoSEQ multiplex PCR, the TCRdb table keeps only in-frame clones and is missing some. The table shows about 130,000 clones, with around four fifths occurring only once. Sequencing was carried out using peripheral blood. These receptors were taken from a middle-aged man with active or convalescent COVID-19. CDR3s include the opening cysteine and the closing phenylalanine or tryptophan.

>TRBV7-2|14
CASSSKGLGFGYTF
>TRBV7-3|15
CASSLQAGGSNEQFF
>TRBV28|15
CASSPQQGANSPLHF
>TRBV6-6|13
CASSRRQVREQYF
>TRBV11-2|17
CASSLRRFGADTGELFF
>TRBV2|15
CASNAGTAITYEQYF
>TRBV12-3/TRBV12-4|13
CASKPGQSYEQYF
>TRBV5-4|15
CASSLIGQGETEAFF
>TRBV6-6|14
CASSYGTSGGFGNF
>TRBV9|15
CASSVAGGASYEQYF
>TRBV19|14
CASQDYFGSNTQYF
>TRBV10-2|15
CASRGWRGGKDTQYF
>TRBV2|13
CASSSGTGYEQYF
>TRBV3-1/TRBV3-2|12
CASSPRGNTIYF
>TRBV7-3|15
CASSSIAGLQNEQFF
>TRBV7-2|15
CASSFRPGTNEKLFF
>TRBV4-1|15
CASSQGGLSNQPQHF
>TRBV7-2|14
CASSTPGQSETQYF
>TRBV4-3|17
CASSQDNWPSGSYEQYF
>TRBV3-1/TRBV3-2|17
CASRIGTGGGSNQPQHF
>TRBV30|12
CAWNAGALEQYF
>TRBV5-1|15
CASSLGPGGPDTQYF
>TRBV11-2|14
CASSILDRGAEAFF
>TRBV2|12
CASSRDQETQYF
>TRBV6-5|14
CASRFGGGSTEAFF
>TRBV3-1/TRBV3-2|14
CASSPWAGDYGYTF
>TRBV7-2|18
CASSHPTQAILSGNTIYF
>TRBV25-1|15
CASSEWFHRDNEQFF
>TRBV7-2|16
CASSLAPVGAGNTIYF
>TRBV13|14
CASSPQQGSYGYTF
>TRBV7-3|15
CASSLIGGRYNEQFF
>TRBV6-2/TRBV6-3|18
CASSLGLAGGRTYNEQFF
>TRBV5-4|15
CASSLALAGSNEQFF
>TRBV5-4|15
CASSYPGQGSNEQFF
>TRBV27|14
CASSSNRDSYEQYF
>TRBV2|15
CASSGQGGSNEKLFF
>TRBV11-2|15
CASSRDGGTNEKLFF
>TRBV2|17
CARRQGNKSLTGSPLHF
>TRBV27|15
CASRPQAGSHTEAFF
>TRBV21-1|16
CASSYIGDTGFPEAFF
>TRBV3-1/TRBV3-2|16
CASSQVRDRIYNEQFF
>TRBV18|18
CASSPLLGGGGLNTEAFF